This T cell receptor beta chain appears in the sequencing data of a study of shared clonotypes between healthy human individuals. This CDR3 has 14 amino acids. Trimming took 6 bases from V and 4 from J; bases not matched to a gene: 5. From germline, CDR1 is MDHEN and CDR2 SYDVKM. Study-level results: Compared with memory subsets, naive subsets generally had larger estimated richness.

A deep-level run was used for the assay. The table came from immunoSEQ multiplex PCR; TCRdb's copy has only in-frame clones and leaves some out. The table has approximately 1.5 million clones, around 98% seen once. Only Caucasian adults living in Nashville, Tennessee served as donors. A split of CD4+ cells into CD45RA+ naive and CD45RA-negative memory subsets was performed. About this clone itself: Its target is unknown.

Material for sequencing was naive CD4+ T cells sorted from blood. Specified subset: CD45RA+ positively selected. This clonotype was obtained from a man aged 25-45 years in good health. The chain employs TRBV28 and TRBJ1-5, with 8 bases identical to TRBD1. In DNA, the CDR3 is TGTGCCAGCAGATGGACAGGGAGAAATCAGCCCCAGCATTTT. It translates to CASRWTGRNQPQHF.